Each of the 8 T cell receptor beta chains below was sequenced from the same sample in a study of T cells in localized non-small cell lung cancer. Profiled with immunoSEQ multiplex PCR; TCRdb holds only in-frame clones, not every one. The table shows 50,000 to 75,000 clones, with approximately 90% occurring only once. The source material was peripheral blood, sampled before any cancer treatment. The receptor set was obtained from a man aged 40 to 70 with stage I lung adenocarcinoma.

In nucleotides, the CDR3 is TGTGCCAGCAGTTACTCCCAAGGGATGAACGAGCAGTACTTC. It yields the protein CASSYSQGMNEQYF. The chain employs TRBV6-5 and TRBJ2-7; D not resolved. CDR3 length equals 14 residues. Trimming left V 0 bases short and J 5 bases short, with 11 bases between. Germline V CDR1 and CDR2: MNHEY, SVGAGI.

The rearrangement joins TRBV7-2 to TRBJ2-4; tentative D call: TRBD2 (6 bases). Trimming pared 1 base from V and 3 bases from J, leaving 10 bases between. This CDR3 region has 15 residues. CDR1 is SGHTA, CDR2 FQGNSA, per germline. CDR3 coding DNA: TGTGCCAGCAGCTTAGTGCAGACTAGCAAAAACATTCAGTACTTC. It is translated as CASSLVQTSKNIQYF.

The chain is built from TRBV2 and TRBJ2-1; 10 bases match TRBD2. There are 14 residues in the CDR3. In germline, CDR1 is SNHLY, CDR2 FYNNEI. J lost 9 bases, V lost 2 bases, and 4 bases had no gene match. CDR3 nucleotides: TGTGCCAGCAGTGAATTCAGCGGGAGGGGTGAGCAGTTCTTC. Translated: CASSEFSGRGEQFF.

This sequence joins TRBV14 and TRBJ2-7; D is uncertain. The V and J ends lost 2 bases and 4 bases respectively, with 12 bases between them. The CDR3 covers 14 residues. CDR1 SGHDN and CDR2 FVKESK come from the germline V gene. CDR3 sequence: CASSQPGRLYEQYF. The CDR3 coding sequence is TGTGCCAGCAGCCAACCTGGACGTCTTTACGAGCAGTACTTC.

This clone has a handful of counts. This sequence joins TRBV6-5 and TRBJ2-3, with TRBD2 matching over 9 bases. CDR1 is MNHEY, CDR2 SVGAGI, per germline. CDR3 size: 14 residues. The V segment lost 8 bases and the J segment 5 bases; nucleotides outside the gene matches: 8. In nucleotides, the CDR3 is TGTGCCAGCGGGCGCGGGAGGGCTGTAGATACGCAGTATTTT. Its translation: CASGRGRAVDTQYF.

This chain connects TRBV5-1 to TRBJ2-1, with D perhaps TRBD2 (5 bases). This CDR3 comprises 15 residues. The germline V gene encodes CDR1 SGHRS and CDR2 YFSETQ. The ends were cut back, 3 bases at V and 1 base at J, with 11 bases in the middle. The CDR3 DNA reads as TGCGCCAGCAGCTACCTAGAGGGTTCCTACAATGAGCAGTTCTTC. Translated, it gives CASSYLEGSYNEQFF.

The chain combines TRBV28 with TRBJ1-3; D is perhaps TRBD1 (5 bases). CDR3 size: 13 residues. Germline CDR1 is MDHEN and CDR2 is SYDVKM. Trimming cost V 8 bases and J 4 bases, with 12 bases left between them. In DNA, the CDR3 is TGTGCCAGCCAACAGGAGCCGGGAAACACCATATATTTT. Translation: CASQQEPGNTIYF.

This clone was seen only a few times. The CDR3 loop reads CASSYVQGAVYEQYF. DNA of the CDR3: TGTGCCAGCAGTTACGTTCAGGGGGCTGTATACGAGCAGTACTTC. The chain employs TRBV6-5 and TRBJ2-7; TRBD1 matches at 8 bases. This CDR3 spans 15 amino acids. Germline V gene lookup returns CDR1 MNHEY and CDR2 SVGAGI. The V gene end was trimmed by 2 bases and the J gene end by 4 bases; junction bases not matched to a gene: 7.